This TCR beta chain was profiled in a study of blood T cell repertoires in COVID-19. This CDR3 spans 13 amino acids. V lost 10 bases, J lost 1 base, and 13 bases lay in between. As handled by the study authors: Quantification of nucleated cells was approximated via reference gene primer amplification. The assay was immunoSEQ multiplex PCR, and TCRdb's table has in-frame clones only and misses some. Clone size and the V and J calls come from that table; the DNA yielded D and trimming. The sample consists of more than 150,000 clones, roughly 79% of them appearing once. The source is a man aged 60 to 75 with active or convalescent COVID-19. Sequenced material: peripheral blood. V and J are TRBV12-3 or TRBV12-4 and TRBJ1-1; D not resolved. Here the CDR3 DNA reads TGTGCCACCCGAGGGCCCCCGAACACTGAAGCTTTCTTT. Translation: CATRGPPNTEAFF.